The T cell receptor beta chain under discussion was sequenced for a study of cytomegalovirus exposure and HLA in healthy donors. Background on the study: From donors who were HLA-typed, an early data release held 70 million to 90 million unique TCRs.

This clone was seen a handful of times. Its specificity is not known. Findings and limits, study-wide: The authors reported that TCR beta sequences could predict HLA-A and HLA-B alleles. These predictions were accurate for most subjects in the first cohort. Within an earlier analysis, most TCR beta V segments proved productive either about 90% or about 30% of the time.

Vbeta (60) and Jbeta (13) primers were used in the PCR. The protocol was immunoSEQ multiplex PCR, while the TCRdb copy is restricted to in-frame clones and leaves out a portion. The table lists approximately 180,000 clones, 80% to 90% of them singletons. From germline, CDR1 is LNHDA and CDR2 SQIVND (reference sequence). There are 12 residues in the CDR3. Trimming removed 9 bases from V and 8 bases from J; junction bases left unmatched: 8. This receptor was identified in a girl between 5 and 17 years old in good health and CMV-seropositive. The sample taken for sequencing was PBMCs. The chain joins TRBV19 to TRBJ1-2; TRBD1 aligns across 8 bases. The CDR3 sequence: CASPDRGGGYTF. CDR3 bases: TGTGCCAGCCCCGACAGGGGAGGAGGCTACACCTTC.